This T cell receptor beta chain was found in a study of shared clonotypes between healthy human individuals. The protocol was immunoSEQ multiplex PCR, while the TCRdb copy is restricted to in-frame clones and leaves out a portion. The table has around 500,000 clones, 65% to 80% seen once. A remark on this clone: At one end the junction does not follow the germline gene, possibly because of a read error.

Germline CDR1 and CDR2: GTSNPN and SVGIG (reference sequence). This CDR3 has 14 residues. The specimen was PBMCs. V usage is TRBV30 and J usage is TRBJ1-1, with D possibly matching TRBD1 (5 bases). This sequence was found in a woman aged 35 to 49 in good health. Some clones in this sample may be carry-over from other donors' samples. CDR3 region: CARDSVPLNTGAFF. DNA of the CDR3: TGTGCTCGTGACAGCGTACCTCTAAACACTGGAGCTTTCTTT. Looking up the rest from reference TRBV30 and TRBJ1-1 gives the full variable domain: SQTIHQWPATLVQPVGSPLSLECTVEGTSNPNLYWYRQAAGRGLQLLFYSVGIGQISSEVPQNLSASRPQDRQFILSSKKLLLSDSGFYLCARDSVPLNTGAFFGQGTRLTVV.